These 30 T cell receptor beta chains came from one sample sequenced in a study of shared clonotypes between healthy human individuals. The data were produced by immunoSEQ multiplex PCR, yet TCRdb's version contains in-frame clones alone and is incomplete. The data hold roughly 1,500,000 clones, with under 99% observed a single time. The sequenced sample was naive CD4+ T cells sorted from blood. The sample's subset: CD45RA+ positively selected. Receptors were obtained from a man aged 25-45 years in good health.

This sequence joins TRBV30 and TRBJ1-2; 11 bases map to TRBD1. Germline V gene sequence: CDR1 GTSNPN, CDR2 SVGIG (reference sequence). This CDR3 spans 14 amino acids. V trimming: 3 bases; J trimming: 4 bases; junction bases outside the gene matches: 4. The CDR3 loop is CAWRDRGQIYGYTF. DNA for the CDR3: TGTGCCTGGAGGGACAGGGGGCAAATCTATGGCTACACCTTC.

As concerns this clone: Other DNA sequences in this specimen translate into the identical CDR3. The genes are TRBV11-2 and TRBJ2-7; no firm D call. The CDR3 consists of 13 residues. Germline-derived CDR1 and CDR2 are SGHAT and FQNNGV. V gave up 1 base and J gave up 2 bases, with 6 bases separating them. This CDR3 reads CASSLGRAYEQYF. The DNA of the CDR3 is TGTGCCAGCAGCTTAGGAAGGGCCTACGAGCAGTACTTC.

The gene calls are TRBV2 and TRBJ1-5; TRBD1 aligns across 9 bases. The junction had 10 bases not matched to a gene; V was cut back by 7 bases and J by 6 bases. This CDR3 region has 15 residues. Germline CDR1 SNHLY, CDR2 FYNNEI. In nucleotides, the CDR3 is TGTGCCAGCACCATGGATACAGGGGGCGGTCAGCCCCAGCATTTT. This encodes CASTMDTGGGQPQHF.

This sequence joins TRBV28 and TRBJ1-5, with 7 nucleotides matching TRBD1. The CDR3 length is 14 residues. Germline-derived CDR1 and CDR2 are MDHEN and SYDVKM. Trimming removed 5 bases from V and 6 bases from J; junction bases left unmatched: 7. The CDR3 DNA follows: TGTGCCAGCAGTAGACAGGGAGTCTCTCAGCCCCAGCATTTT. Its translation is CASSRQGVSQPQHF.

The chain uses TRBV10-3 and TRBJ2-3, with 9 bases lining up with TRBD1. After removal of 0 bases from V and 0 bases from J, the junction contained 1 base not matched to a gene. The CDR3 runs to 16 residues. Germline lookup yields CDR1 ENHRY and CDR2 SYGVKD. The CDR3 region has the DNA TGTGCCATCAGTGAGTCGGGACAGGGAAGCACAGATACGCAGTATTTT. Its translation: CAISESGQGSTDTQYF.

About this clone itself: Other nucleotide sequences in the sample specify the same CDR3. CDR3 residues: CSVVGPQETQYF. The CDR3 region has the DNA TGCAGCGTTGTCGGCCCCCAAGAGACCCAGTACTTC. The rearrangement joins TRBV29-1 to TRBJ2-5; D not resolved. The CDR3 spans 12 residues. The germline V gene has CDR1 SQVTM and CDR2 ANQGSEA. V shed 4 bases and J shed 1 base, with 7 bases lying between them.

The V gene is TRBV6-5, the J gene TRBJ1-4; D is unclear. The CDR3 contains 12 residues. Trimming took off 4 bases at V and 4 bases at J, with 4 bases between the two ends. Germline lookup yields CDR1 MNHEY and CDR2 SVGAGI. In DNA, the CDR3 is TGTGCCAGCAGTTCTGGTAATGAAAAACTGTTTTTT. This translates into CASSSGNEKLFF.

The rearrangement uses TRBV9 and TRBJ2-5; D gene unclear. The CDR3 runs 15 residues. CDR1 and CDR2 from the germline V gene are SGDLS and YYNGEE. V was pared by 0 bases and J by 5 bases, with 14 bases between. CDR3 nucleotides: TGTGCCAGCAGCGTAGTTGGCGTTCCTGGGGAGACCCAGTACTTC. As protein: CASSVVGVPGETQYF. Drawing the rest from reference TRBV9 and TRBJ2-5, the complete variable domain is DSGVTQTPKHLITATGQRVTLRCSPRSGDLSVYWYQQSLDQGLQFLIQYYNGEERAKGNILERFSAQQFPDLHSELNLSSLELGDSALYFCASSVVGVPGETQYFGPGTRLLVL.

J is TRBJ2-5 and V is TRBV6-6, with 9 nucleotides matching TRBD2. V shed 5 bases and J 4 bases; nucleotides not matched to a gene: 5. CDR1 and CDR2 (germline): MNHNY, SVGAGI (reference sequence). This CDR3 has 14 amino acids. The CDR3 loop is CASSPPGLAETQYF. In nucleotides, the CDR3 is TGTGCCAGCAGTCCTCCGGGACTAGCAGAGACCCAGTACTTC.

The chain has TRBV6-1 and TRBJ2-1, with D uncertain. The CDR3 is 13 residues long. Germline CDR1 MNHNS, CDR2 SASEGT. Trimming shortened V by 6 bases and J by 8 bases, and 14 bases separated the two germline ends. In DNA form, the CDR3 reads TGTGCCAGCAGACACCCGGAGTGGGATGAGCAGTTCTTC. It encodes CASRHPEWDEQFF.

The gene calls are TRBV9 and TRBJ1-4, with 7 bases identical to TRBD1. The CDR3 totals 15 residues. In germline, CDR1 is SGDLS, CDR2 YYNGEE. Unmatched junction bases numbered 6, after V lost 3 bases and J lost 4 bases. The CDR3 sequence is CASSGRDSLNEKLFF. CDR3 nucleotide sequence: TGTGCCAGCAGCGGACGGGACAGCCTTAATGAAAAACTGTTTTTT. The entire variable domain, with the rest obtained from reference TRBV9 and TRBJ1-4, is as follows: DSGVTQTPKHLITATGQRVTLRCSPRSGDLSVYWYQQSLDQGLQFLIQYYNGEERAKGNILERFSAQQFPDLHSELNLSSLELGDSALYFCASSGRDSLNEKLFFGSGTQLSVL.

This chain uses TRBV18 with TRBJ2-1; D is perhaps TRBD2 (6 bases). V was shortened by 3 bases and J by 2 bases, with 11 bases between the two germline ends. The CDR3 extends over 15 amino acids. In germline, CDR1 is KGHSH, CDR2 LQKENI. Here the CDR3 DNA reads TGTGCCAGCTCACCCATAGCGGATACCTACAATGAGCAGTTCTTC. Translation: CASSPIADTYNEQFF.

The V gene is TRBV18, the J gene TRBJ1-3; D gene unclear. The CDR3 runs to 15 residues. Trimming shortened V by 1 base and J by 0 bases, and 7 bases separated the two germline ends. The V gene's germline CDR1 is KGHSH and CDR2 LQKENI. The CDR3 bases are TGTGCCAGCTCACCACGTCAGGACTCTGGAAACACCATATATTTT. Protein: CASSPRQDSGNTIYF. The entire variable domain, with the rest obtained from reference TRBV18 and TRBJ1-3, is as follows: NAGVMQNPRHLVRRRGQEARLRCSPMKGHSHVYWYRQLPEEGLKFMVYLQKENIIDESGMPKERFSAEFPKEGPSILRIQQVVRGDSAAYFCASSPRQDSGNTIYFGEGSWLTVV.

J is TRBJ2-3 and V is TRBV2; no clear D. The ends were cut back, 6 bases at V and 2 bases at J, with 9 bases in the middle. Per the germline V gene, CDR1 is SNHLY and CDR2 is FYNNEI. The CDR3 covers 13 residues. DNA of the CDR3: TGTGCCAGCAGGATTGAACTCACAGATACGCAGTATTTT. Its translation is CASRIELTDTQYF. The full variable domain, its missing parts supplied by reference TRBV2 and TRBJ2-3, is EPEVTQTPSHQVTQMGQEVILRCVPISNHLYFYWYRQILGQKVEFLVSFYNNEISEKSEIFDDQFSVERPDGSNFTLKIRSTKLEDSAMYFCASRIELTDTQYFGPGTRLTVL.

V usage is TRBV4-3 and J usage is TRBJ2-1; 7 bases agree with TRBD2. In germline, CDR1 is LGHNA, CDR2 YSLEER. J gave up 9 bases and V 0 bases, and 11 bases lay outside the gene matches. This CDR3 is 16 amino acids long. CDR3 region: CASSQEPRGRGGEQFF. As DNA, the CDR3 is TGCGCCAGCAGCCAAGAACCCCGTGGACGCGGGGGTGAGCAGTTCTTC.

V and J are TRBV15 and TRBJ2-2, with 9 bases aligning to TRBD2. The trim removed 0 bases at V and 2 bases at J, leaving 4 bases unmatched. Germline V gene sequence: CDR1 LNHNV, CDR2 YYDKDF (reference sequence). The CDR3 is 17 residues long. The CDR3 nucleotides read TGTGCCACCAGCAGAGAATTGCTAGCGGGAAACACCGGGGAGCTGTTTTTT. It encodes CATSRELLAGNTGELFF.

The V and J genes are TRBV6-5 and TRBJ2-3; 8 nucleotides match TRBD2. V shed 10 bases and J 1 base; nucleotides not matched to a gene: 10. CDR1 and CDR2 from the germline V gene are MNHEY and SVGAGI. This CDR3 comprises 15 residues. Written as DNA, the CDR3 is TGTGCCACAGCTCTTAGCGGGAAGGGCACAGATACGCAGTATTTT. This encodes CATALSGKGTDTQYF.

V is TRBV19 and J is TRBJ1-3, with TRBD1 matching 10 bases. CDR3 length: 16 residues. Germline trimming cut 4 bases from V and 1 base from J; bases unmatched to any gene: 4. Germline V lookup: CDR1 LNHDA, CDR2 SQIVND (reference sequence). CDR3 protein: CASSTRQGASGNTIYF. The CDR3 DNA reads as TGTGCCAGTAGTACTCGACAGGGGGCATCTGGAAACACCATATATTTT.

The rearrangement joins TRBV5-1 to TRBJ2-7, with D maybe TRBD1 (6 bases). V dropped 4 bases and J dropped 2 bases, with 10 bases sitting between them. There are 13 residues in the CDR3. Germline assignment: CDR1 SGHRS and CDR2 YFSETQ. CDR3 in amino acids: CASSERGTYEQYF. CDR3 DNA sequence: TGCGCCAGCAGCGAAAGGGGGACCTACGAGCAGTACTTC.

The chain combines TRBV28 with TRBJ1-5; D unresolved. CDR1 MDHEN and CDR2 SYDVKM come from the germline V gene. CDR3 size: 13 residues. V was cut by 6 bases and J by 7 bases, with 13 bases left in between. The CDR3 spells CASRPGTQQPQHF. CDR3 coding DNA: TGTGCCAGCAGACCGGGAACGCAACAGCCCCAGCATTTT. The variable domain in full, with the rest retrieved from reference TRBV28 and TRBJ1-5, is DVKVTQSSRYLVKRTGEKVFLECVQDMDHENMFWYRQDPGLGLRLIYFSYDVKMKEKGDIPEGYSVSREKKERFSLILESASTNQTSMYLCASRPGTQQPQHFGDGTRLSIL.

V and J are TRBV7-2 and TRBJ1-5; no firm D call. Deletions cut 1 base from V and 6 bases from J, with 13 bases between. CDR3 length: 15 residues. From germline, CDR1 is SGHTA and CDR2 FQGNSA. The CDR3 nucleotides are TGTGCCAGCAGCTTAGGAAACGCAGAATCTCAGCCCCAGCATTTT. Translated, it gives CASSLGNAESQPQHF.

The chain has TRBV11-3 and TRBJ2-3, with D maybe TRBD1 (5 bases). Trimming cost V 1 base and J 4 bases, with 15 bases left between them. Germline CDR1 reads SGHNT; CDR2 reads YENEEA. This CDR3 spans 16 amino acids. CDR3: CASSLGSRVGPDTQYF. CDR3 coding DNA: TGTGCCAGCAGCTTAGGTTCCAGGGTTGGGCCAGATACGCAGTATTTT. The full variable domain, in which reference TRBV11-3 and TRBJ2-3 provide the parts outside the CDR3, is EAGVVQSPRYKIIEKKQPVAFWCNPISGHNTLYWYLQNLGQGPELLIRYENEEAVDDSQLPKDRFSAERLKGVDSTLKIQPAELGDSAVYLCASSLGSRVGPDTQYFGPGTRLTVL.

This chain joins TRBV11-2 and TRBJ1-2, with D possibly being TRBD1 (5 bases). V gave up 5 bases and J gave up 0 bases, with 13 bases separating them. The germline CDR1 and CDR2 sequences are SGHAT and FQNNGV. This CDR3 region has 15 residues. CDR3 in amino acids: CASSPLRDSNYGYTF. In nucleotides, the CDR3 is TGTGCCAGCAGCCCACTCAGGGATTCTAACTATGGCTACACCTTC.

V usage is TRBV18 and J usage is TRBJ2-2; TRBD2 might be the D (5 bases). Trimming took 5 bases from V and 4 from J, leaving 17 bases between them. The CDR3 loop spans 16 amino acids. CDR1 and CDR2 from the germline V gene are KGHSH and LQKENI. DNA of the CDR3: TGTGCCAGCTCAATGGGAGTGCCCTCAACCACCGGGGAGCTGTTTTTT. It is translated as CASSMGVPSTTGELFF.

The genes are TRBV6-1 and TRBJ1-2; possibly TRBD1 for D (5 bases). The germline V and J ends were trimmed by 3 bases and 2 bases, with 13 bases remaining between them. This CDR3 contains 15 residues. CDR1 is MNHNS, CDR2 SASEGT, per germline. This CDR3 reads CASSESGGGNYGYTF. DNA for the CDR3: TGTGCCAGCAGTGAGTCGGGGGGTGGAAACTATGGCTACACCTTC.

This chain connects TRBV27 to TRBJ2-1; TRBD1 or TRBD2 may be the D gene (5 bases each). The CDR3 length is 14 residues. V lost 6 bases, J lost 3 bases, and 12 bases lay in between. Germline-derived CDR1 and CDR2 are MNHEY and SMNVEV (reference sequence). In nucleotides, the CDR3 is TGTGCCAGCAGGAACAAGAGGGGCTACAATGAGCAGTTCTTC. Its protein product is CASRNKRGYNEQFF.

The chain combines TRBV2 with TRBJ1-5; no clear D gene. Trimming left V 6 bases short and J 3 bases short, with 15 bases between. The CDR3 is made up of 15 amino acids. Germline V gene data show CDR1 as SNHLY and CDR2 as FYNNEI. This chain's CDR3 is CASRREGVINQPQHF. The CDR3 nucleotides are TGTGCCAGCAGGCGAGAAGGCGTCATCAATCAGCCCCAGCATTTT.

This chain links TRBV7-9 with TRBJ2-5; possible D gene TRBD2, 5 bases. V was trimmed by 1 base and J by 5 bases, leaving 11 bases between them. Germline-derived CDR1 and CDR2 are SEHNR and FQNEAQ (reference sequence). The length of the CDR3 is 14 residues. CDR3 protein: CASSLGEPGETQYF. CDR3 sequence (DNA): TGTGCCAGCAGCTTAGGGGAGCCCGGGGAGACCCAGTACTTC.

The genes are TRBV19 and TRBJ2-7; no firm D call. The CDR3 has 15 residues. V gave up 1 base and J gave up 1 base, with 11 bases separating them. Germline V lookup: CDR1 LNHDA, CDR2 SQIVND (reference sequence). CDR3 DNA: TGTGCCAGTAGTATAGGGGCCATTGGGTCCTACGAGCAGTACTTC. Protein product: CASSIGAIGSYEQYF.

The V call is TRBV16, the J call TRBJ2-2; D remains unclear. Germline V gene lookup returns CDR1 KGHSY and CDR2 FQNENV. The length of the CDR3 is 15 residues. Trimming shortened V by 1 base and J by 1 base, and 7 bases separated the two germline ends. CDR3 bases: TGTGCCAGCAGCCAATATAGGGTGAACACCGGGGAGCTGTTTTTT. This gives the protein CASSQYRVNTGELFF.